The clone carrying this T cell receptor (beta chain) was seen at least ten times. Its antigen remains unknown. Treatment noted: PENTA 11 planned treatment interruption arm or continuous ART arm. The sample originates from a study of HIV-infected children after antiretroviral therapy interruption. Looking at the study overall: Continuous-treatment samples came from weeks 0, 48 and 150. General study findings and limits: By the end of treatment interruption, naive CD4+ clonality (Gini) increased.

This CDR3 region has 14 residues. Germline-derived CDR1 and CDR2 are MNHEY and SVGEGT. V shed 6 bases and J shed 2 bases, with 13 bases lying between them. RNA-based 3' RACE libraries used unique molecular identifiers. A single record per CDR3 protein comes from TCRdb applying MiXCR to the 3' RACE reads. The top ten hold about 1.1% of the sample, which has about 89,000 distinct CDR3 sequences, about 6.9% seen once. This specimen consisted of CD45RA+ CD4+ T cells from PBMCs, pooled from several time points, obtained from a donor given antiretroviral therapy, either interrupted or continuous. Described subset: naive CD4+ CD45RA+ CD45RO- T cells. The gene calls are TRBV6-2 or TRBV6-3 and TRBJ2-5; D gene ambiguous. The origin of this receptor is a pool of human donors with HIV. CDR3 loop: CASRYRLIQETQYF. The CDR3 region has the DNA TGTGCCAGCAGGTACCGGCTAATTCAAGAGACCCAGTACTTC.